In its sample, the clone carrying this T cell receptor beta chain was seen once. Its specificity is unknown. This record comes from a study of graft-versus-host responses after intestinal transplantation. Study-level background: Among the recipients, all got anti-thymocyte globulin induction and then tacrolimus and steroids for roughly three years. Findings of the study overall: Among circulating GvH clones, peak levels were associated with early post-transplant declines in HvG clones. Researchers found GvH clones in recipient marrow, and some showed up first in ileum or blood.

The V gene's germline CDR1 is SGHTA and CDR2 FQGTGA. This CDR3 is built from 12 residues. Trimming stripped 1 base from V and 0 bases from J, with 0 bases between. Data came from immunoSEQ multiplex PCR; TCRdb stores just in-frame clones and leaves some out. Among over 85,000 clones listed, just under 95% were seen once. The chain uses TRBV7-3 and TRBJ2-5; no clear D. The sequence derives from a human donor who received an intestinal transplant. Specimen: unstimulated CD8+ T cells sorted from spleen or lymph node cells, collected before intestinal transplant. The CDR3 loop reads CASSLNQETQYF. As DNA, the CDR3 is TGTGCCAGCAGCTTAAACCAAGAGACCCAGTACTTC.